This T cell receptor (beta chain) was identified in a study of T cell changes during pregnancy in multiple sclerosis. Trimming cost V 3 bases and J 0 bases, with 8 bases left between them. Germline V gives CDR1 SEHNR, CDR2 FQNEAQ (reference sequence). The CDR3 runs to 15 residues. Libraries were prepared by immunoSEQ multiplex PCR; TCRdb keeps only in-frame clonotypes and omits some of them. The data contain about 100,000 clones, roughly 90% of them seen just once; the ten biggest clones take up about 1.9%. The rearrangement uses TRBV7-9 and TRBJ1-4; weak D call: TRBD1 (6 bases). Here the sequenced sample was peripheral blood, taken after pregnancy. The TCR sequence derives from a female donor with multiple sclerosis, enrolled in a pregnancy study. The CDR3 reads CASSFRQATNEKLFF. Written as DNA, the CDR3 is TGTGCCAGCAGCTTCCGACAGGCAACTAATGAAAAACTGTTTTTT.